This is a list of T cell receptor beta chains from one sample in a study of cytomegalovirus exposure and HLA in healthy donors. Using immunoSEQ multiplex PCR, the repertoire was profiled, and TCRdb retains in-frame clones only, with some absent. The repertoire includes approximately 73,000 clones, roughly 60% of them detected once, and around 5% sits in the top ten. Sequenced material: PBMCs. These TCRs come from a young man in good health and CMV-seropositive. Both conserved end residues are part of each CDR3. Fields, in order: V gene, J gene, CDR3 length, clone size, D gene, CDR3 DNA, CDR3 protein. D genes are given only for firm matches. Only some rows state a clone size, as once, few, many or a class for expanded clones.

TRBV7-2	TRBJ2-7	11	.	.	TGTGCCAGCAGCTTAGGACAGGCGCAGTACTTC	CASSLGQAQYF
TRBV5-6	TRBJ2-5	16	.	.	TGTGCCAGCAGCCCGACCGGGACTGCTAAACAAGAGACCCAGTACTTC	CASSPTGTAKQETQYF
TRBV2	TRBJ2-2	15	.	.	TGTGCCAGCAGCCTCGGGGCGGGGATTCCCGGGGAGCTGTTTTTT	CASSLGAGIPGELFF
TRBV4-3	TRBJ2-3	16	.	TRBD2	TGCGCCAGCAGCCAAGTGAGCGGGGCGAACACAGATACGCAGTATTTT	CASSQVSGANTDTQYF
TRBV7-7	TRBJ2-1	15	.	TRBD1	TGTGCTAGCAGCTTAGGTTGGGGACAGGCCAATGAGCAGTTCTTC	CASSLGWGQANEQFF
TRBV6-5	TRBJ2-7	14	.	TRBD1	TGTGCCAGCAGCCGGGACAGGGAGTCCTACGAGCAGTACTTC	CASSRDRESYEQYF
TRBV29-1	TRBJ1-2	15	few	.	TGCAGCGTTGAAGACCCCATTCCAGGGTGGGGTGGCTACACCTTC	CSVEDPIPGWGGYTF
TRBV7-2	TRBJ1-5	15	.	.	TGTGCCAGCAGCTTACTCGCAGGGCTCAATCAGCCCCAGCATTTT	CASSLLAGLNQPQHF
TRBV28	TRBJ1-1	15	.	TRBD1	TGTGCCAGCAGTGAGGGGGGCTGGGGGACAGCGGAAGCTTTCTTT	CASSEGGWGTAEAFF
TRBV7-8	TRBJ2-7	15	.	TRBD1	TGTGCCAGCAGCTTAAGGACAGGGGGCCTCTACGAGCAGTACTTC	CASSLRTGGLYEQYF
TRBV18	TRBJ2-7	15	.	.	TGTGCCAGCTCACCAGACAGAACCGTCTCCTACGAGCAGTACTTC	CASSPDRTVSYEQYF
TRBV13	TRBJ2-2	12	.	.	TGTGCCAGCAGCTTAAGCCCCGGGGAGCTGTTTTTT	CASSLSPGELFF
TRBV7-6	TRBJ2-7	12	few	.	TGTGCCAGCAGCTCTTTTGGGGCCGAGCAGTACTTC	CASSSFGAEQYF
TRBV7-9	TRBJ2-5	16	.	TRBD1	TGTGCCAGCAGCTCCTTCCGGGACAGGGACCCGGAGACCCAGTACTTC	CASSSFRDRDPETQYF
TRBV6-5	TRBJ2-7	12	once	TRBD1	TGTGCCAGCAGTAACAGGGGAGTCGAGCAGTACTTC	CASSNRGVEQYF
TRBV7-3	TRBJ2-7	15	.	TRBD2	TGTGCCAGCAGCCCTAAAGCGGGGGCTATCCACGAGCAGTACTTC	CASSPKAGAIHEQYF
TRBV9	TRBJ2-6	17	.	TRBD2	TGTGCCAGCAGGGGTAGCGGGGGACACTCTGGGGCCAACGTCCTGACTTTC	CASRGSGGHSGANVLTF
TRBV5-1	TRBJ2-7	15	.	.	TGCGCCAGCAGCTTGAATTGGGAGATAGTCTACGAGCAGTACTTC	CASSLNWEIVYEQYF
TRBV4-2	TRBJ1-5	15	few	.	TGTGCCAGCAGCCAAGACGCAGGGGGCAATCAGCCCCAGCATTTT	CASSQDAGGNQPQHF
TRBV4-2	TRBJ1-1	17	medium-sized	.	TGTGCCAGCGGGGGGGGGAGAGGAGTGGTGGGGAGCACTGAAGCTTTCTTT	CASGGGRGVVGSTEAFF
TRBV28	TRBJ1-1	15	.	TRBD1	TGTGCCAGCAGTTTTCAGGGGGCTGGGAGCGCTGAAGCTTTCTTT	CASSFQGAGSAEAFF
TRBV2	TRBJ2-7	14	.	TRBD1	TGTGCCAGCAGGAACAGGGGGCAAGTAGGGGAGCAGTACTTC	CASRNRGQVGEQYF
TRBV19	TRBJ1-1	14	.	TRBD1	TGTGCCAGTAGTGACAGGGAGGAGAACACTGAAGCTTTCTTT	CASSDREENTEAFF
TRBV5-5	TRBJ1-2	15	.	.	TGTGCCAGCAACCAATCCCCGGGTAGTACAGGGGGCTACACCTTC	CASNQSPGSTGGYTF
TRBV10-3	TRBJ1-1	13	.	.	TGTGCCATCAGGGACAGCTTGAACACTGAAGCTTTCTTT	CAIRDSLNTEAFF
TRBV12-5	TRBJ2-1	16	.	TRBD1	TGTGCTAGTGGTTTGGTAATGGGACAGGGGGCCCATGAGCAGTTCTTC	CASGLVMGQGAHEQFF
TRBV30	TRBJ1-1	14	few	.	TGTGCCTGGAGTTTGTCAGGGATAAGAACTGAAGCTTTCTTT	CAWSLSGIRTEAFF
TRBV4-3	TRBJ1-5	15	.	.	TGCGCCAGCAGCCAAGATCTGCAGGGCAATCAGCCCCAGCATTTT	CASSQDLQGNQPQHF
TRBV28	TRBJ1-2	14	.	.	TGTGCCAGCAGTTTCAACAGGAGGGCCTATGGCTACACCTTC	CASSFNRRAYGYTF
TRBV6-1	TRBJ1-1	13	few	.	TGTGCCAGCAGTGCGCAGGGGACGACTGAAGCTTTCTTT	CASSAQGTTEAFF
TRBV27	TRBJ1-2	13	once	.	TGTGCCAGCAGTTTAAGGGGGAACTATGGCTACACCTTC	CASSLRGNYGYTF
TRBV9	TRBJ2-3	15	.	TRBD1	TGTGCCAGCAGCGCAAGGGGGCGGCACACAGATACGCAGTATTTT	CASSARGRHTDTQYF
TRBV7-3	TRBJ1-5	21	.	TRBD1	TGTGCCAGCAGCTCGGAAGCTACCATGGGACAGTCTAACTATAGCAATCAGCCCCAGCATTTT	CASSSEATMGQSNYSNQPQHF
TRBV7-9	TRBJ2-5	13	few	.	TGTGCCAGCAGCTCATGGACAGAAGAGACCCAGTACTTC	CASSSWTEETQYF
TRBV5-1	TRBJ2-7	14	.	.	TGCGCCAGCAGCTTGACGGGTCTCTCCTACGAGCAGTACTTC	CASSLTGLSYEQYF
TRBV5-5	TRBJ2-5	14	once	TRBD1	TGTGCCAGCAGCTTGGGAGGGGGCGGAGAGACCCAGTACTTC	CASSLGGGGETQYF
TRBV6-4	TRBJ1-1	13	.	.	TGTGCCAGCAGTGACTCGAGAACCGGGGATGCTTTCTTT	CASSDSRTGDAFF
TRBV18	TRBJ2-1	17	.	TRBD2	TGTGCCAGCTCACCACTGGTCGGGGGGGCCTCCTACAATGAGCAGTTCTTC	CASSPLVGGASYNEQFF
TRBV10-1	TRBJ2-7	11	once	TRBD1	TGCGCCAGCAGTGCAACAGGGGTGGAGTACTTC	CASSATGVEYF
TRBV6-1	TRBJ2-3	18	once	TRBD2	TGTGCCAGCAGTGATTTTGTCCCGGGACTAGAATCGCCAGATACGCAGTATTTT	CASSDFVPGLESPDTQYF
TRBV19	TRBJ2-3	14	.	TRBD2	TGTGCCAGTAGCGGCGGGAGGGAAACAGATACGCAGTATTTT	CASSGGRETDTQYF
TRBV9	TRBJ2-7	14	.	TRBD2	TGTGCCAGCAGCGAGGGACTAGCGGACTACGAGCAGTACTTC	CASSEGLADYEQYF
TRBV6-5	TRBJ2-7	14	.	.	TGTGCCAGCAGTTTCCAGGGTAGCTCCTACGAGCAGTACTTC	CASSFQGSSYEQYF
TRBV2	TRBJ1-3	13	.	TRBD1	TGTGCCAGGGACAGGGGCTCTGGAAACACCATATATTTT	CARDRGSGNTIYF
TRBV5-6	TRBJ2-2	15	once	.	TGTGCCAGCAGCTTAAGGAGAACCAACACCGGGGAGCTGTTTTTT	CASSLRRTNTGELFF
TRBV11-2	TRBJ2-7	16	once	TRBD2	TGTGCCAGCAGCTTACTAAGCGGGGGTCTCTCCTACGAGCAGTACTTC	CASSLLSGGLSYEQYF
TRBV2	TRBJ2-5	16	.	TRBD1	TGTGCCAGCAAAAGACGATCAGGGGGTTTACAAGAGACCCAGTACTTC	CASKRRSGGLQETQYF
TRBV6-1	TRBJ2-4	15	.	.	TGTGCCAGCAGTGAAGTGGGGGGCCGGGGGGACATTCAGTACTTC	CASSEVGGRGDIQYF
TRBV12-1	TRBJ2-5	14	.	.	TGTGCCAGCAGCTTTGATGGACAGCAAGAGACCCAGTACTTC	CASSFDGQQETQYF